This TCR beta chain was retrieved from a study of cytomegalovirus exposure and HLA in healthy donors. Study-level findings and limits: Investigators reported some 150 TCR beta chains as tied to cytomegalovirus. According to a later analysis, most TCR beta chains associated with CMV appeared HLA-restricted.

The PCR made use of 60 Vbeta and 13 Jbeta primers. TCRdb's copy holds only in-frame clones and misses some; the assay was immunoSEQ multiplex PCR. The profile shows some 130,000 clones, 70% to 80% of them singletons. Concerning this clone itself: Its antigen is still unknown.

The CDR3 extends over 17 amino acids. The germline gives CDR1 SGHTA, CDR2 FQGNSA. The V gene lost 8 bases and the J gene lost 2 bases, with 23 bases spanning the gap. The V gene is TRBV7-2, the J gene TRBJ2-3; D possibly corresponds to TRBD2 (5 bases). Specimen: PBMCs. The TCR sequence derives from a man aged 25-45 years in good health and CMV-seronegative. Here the CDR3 reads CASVGSLSDRLTDTQYF. Here the CDR3 DNA reads TGTGCCAGCGTAGGATCCCTTAGCGACCGCCTCACAGATACGCAGTATTTT.